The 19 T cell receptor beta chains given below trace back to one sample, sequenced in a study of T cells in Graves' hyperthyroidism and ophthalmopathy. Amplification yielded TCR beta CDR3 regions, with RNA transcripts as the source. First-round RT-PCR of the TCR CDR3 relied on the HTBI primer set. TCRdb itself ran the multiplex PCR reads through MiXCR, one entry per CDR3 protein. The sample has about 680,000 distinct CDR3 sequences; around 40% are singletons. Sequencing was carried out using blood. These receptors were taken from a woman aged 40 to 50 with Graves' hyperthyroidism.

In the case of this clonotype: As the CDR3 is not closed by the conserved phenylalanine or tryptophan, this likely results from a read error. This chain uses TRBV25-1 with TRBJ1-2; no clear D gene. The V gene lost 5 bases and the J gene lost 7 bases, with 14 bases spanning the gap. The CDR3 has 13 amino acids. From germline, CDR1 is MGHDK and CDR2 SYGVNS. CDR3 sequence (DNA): TGTGCCAGCAGTTTAGGTAGAGCGAGTGGCTACACCTCC. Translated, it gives CASSLGRASGYTS.

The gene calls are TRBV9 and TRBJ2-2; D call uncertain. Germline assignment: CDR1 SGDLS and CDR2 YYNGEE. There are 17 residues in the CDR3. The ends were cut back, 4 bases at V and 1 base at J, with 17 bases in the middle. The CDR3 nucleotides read TGTGCCAGCAGCCTTCGATTAGACTCCGAGAACACCGGGGAGCTGTTTTTT. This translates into CASSLRLDSENTGELFF. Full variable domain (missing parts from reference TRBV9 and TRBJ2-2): DSGVTQTPKHLITATGQRVTLRCSPRSGDLSVYWYQQSLDQGLQFLIQYYNGEERAKGNILERFSAQQFPDLHSELNLSSLELGDSALYFCASSLRLDSENTGELFFGEGSRLTVL.

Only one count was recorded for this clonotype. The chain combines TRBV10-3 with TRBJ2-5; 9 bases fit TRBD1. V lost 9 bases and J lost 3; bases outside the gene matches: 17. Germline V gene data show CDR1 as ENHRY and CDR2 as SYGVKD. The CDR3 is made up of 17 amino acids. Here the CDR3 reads CAIAPGQGGGPKETQYF. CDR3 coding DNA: TGTGCCATTGCTCCGGGACAGGGAGGGGGGCCAAAAGAGACCCAGTACTTC.

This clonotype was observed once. The CDR3, as DNA: TGTGCCAGCAGTTTGTGGGGGGTCGCGCTCCAGCCCCAGCATTTT. It yields the protein CASSLWGVALQPQHF. V gene TRBV11-2 combines with J gene TRBJ1-5; tentative D call: TRBD1 (5 bases). CDR1 and CDR2 (germline): SGHAT, FQNNGV. V was pared by 6 bases and J by 7 bases, with 19 bases between. This CDR3 region has 15 residues.

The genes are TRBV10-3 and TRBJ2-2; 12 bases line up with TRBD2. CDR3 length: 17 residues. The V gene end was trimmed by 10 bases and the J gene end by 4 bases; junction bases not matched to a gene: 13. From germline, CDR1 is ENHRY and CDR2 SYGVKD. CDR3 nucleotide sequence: TGTGCCAGCAGACCCTTGACTAGCGGGGGCACCACCGGGGAGCTGTTTTTT. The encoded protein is CASRPLTSGGTTGELFF.

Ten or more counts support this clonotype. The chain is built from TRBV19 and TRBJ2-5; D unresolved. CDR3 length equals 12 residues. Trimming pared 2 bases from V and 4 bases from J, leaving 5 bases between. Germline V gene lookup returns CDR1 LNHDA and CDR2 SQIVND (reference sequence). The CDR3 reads CASSINGETQYF. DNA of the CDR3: TGTGCCAGTAGTATAAACGGAGAGACCCAGTACTTC. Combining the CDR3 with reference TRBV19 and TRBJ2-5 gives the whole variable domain DGGITQSPKYLFRKEGQNVTLSCEQNLNHDAMYWYRQDPGQGLRLIYYSQIVNDFQKGDIAEGYSVSREKKESFPLTVTSAQKNPTAFYLCASSINGETQYFGPGTRLLVL.

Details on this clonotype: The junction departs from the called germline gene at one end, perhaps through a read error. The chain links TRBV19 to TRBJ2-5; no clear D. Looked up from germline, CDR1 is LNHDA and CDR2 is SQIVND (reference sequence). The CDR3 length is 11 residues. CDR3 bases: TGTGCCAGTAGTATAGGAGAGAGCCAGTACTTC. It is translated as CASSIGESQYF. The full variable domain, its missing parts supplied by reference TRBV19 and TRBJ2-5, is DGGITQSPKYLFRKEGQNVTLSCEQNLNHDAMYWYRQDPGQGLRLIYYSQIVNDFQKGDIAEGYSVSREKKESFPLTVTSAQKNPTAFYLCASSIGESQYFGPGTRLLVL.

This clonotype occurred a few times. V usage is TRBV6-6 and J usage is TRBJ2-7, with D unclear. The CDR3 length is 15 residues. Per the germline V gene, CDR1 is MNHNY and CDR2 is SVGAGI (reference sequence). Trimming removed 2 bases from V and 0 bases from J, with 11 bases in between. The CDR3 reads CASSYRVGSSYEQYF. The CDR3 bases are TGTGCCAGCAGTTACCGAGTAGGAAGCTCCTACGAGCAGTACTTC.

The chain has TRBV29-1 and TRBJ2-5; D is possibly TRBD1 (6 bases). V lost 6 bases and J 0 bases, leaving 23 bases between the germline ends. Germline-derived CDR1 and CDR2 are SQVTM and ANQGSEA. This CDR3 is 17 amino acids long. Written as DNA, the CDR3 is TGCAGCGTCCGAGGACAGACCCGAGGGGCGGACCAAGAGACCCAGTACTTC. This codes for CSVRGQTRGADQETQYF.

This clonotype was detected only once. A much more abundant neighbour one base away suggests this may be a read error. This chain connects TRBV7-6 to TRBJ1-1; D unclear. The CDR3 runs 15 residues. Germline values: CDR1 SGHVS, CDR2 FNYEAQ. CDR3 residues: CASGLGSLENTEAFF. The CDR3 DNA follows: TGTGCCAGCGGCTTAGGGAGTTTAGAGAACACTGAAGCTTTCTTT. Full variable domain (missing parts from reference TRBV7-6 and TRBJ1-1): GAGVSQSPRYKVTKRGQDVALRCDPISGHVSLYWYRQALGQGPEFLTYFNYEAQQDKSGLPNDRFSAERPEGSISTLTIQRTEQRDSAMYRCASGLGSLENTEAFFGQGTRLTVV.

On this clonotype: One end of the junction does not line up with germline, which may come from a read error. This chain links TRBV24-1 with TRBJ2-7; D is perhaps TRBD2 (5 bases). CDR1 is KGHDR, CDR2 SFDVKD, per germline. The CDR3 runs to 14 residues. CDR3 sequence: CASSFLRGSYEQYF. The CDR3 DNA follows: TGTGCCAGCAGTTTCCTTCGGGGTTCCTACGAGCAGTACTTC.

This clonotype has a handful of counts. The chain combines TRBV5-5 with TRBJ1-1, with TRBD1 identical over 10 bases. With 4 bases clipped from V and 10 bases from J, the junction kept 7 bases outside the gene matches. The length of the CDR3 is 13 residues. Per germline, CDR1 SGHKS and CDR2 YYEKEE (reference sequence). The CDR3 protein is CASSATGGGRAFF. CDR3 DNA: TGTGCCAGCAGCGCGACAGGGGGCGGGCGAGCTTTCTTT.

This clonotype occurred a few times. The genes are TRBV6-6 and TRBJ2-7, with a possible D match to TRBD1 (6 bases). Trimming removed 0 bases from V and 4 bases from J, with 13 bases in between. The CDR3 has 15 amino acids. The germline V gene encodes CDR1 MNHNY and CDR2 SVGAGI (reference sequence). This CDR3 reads CASSYSPGEGYEQYF. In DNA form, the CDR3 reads TGTGCCAGCAGTTACTCTCCAGGGGAAGGGTACGAGCAGTACTTC.

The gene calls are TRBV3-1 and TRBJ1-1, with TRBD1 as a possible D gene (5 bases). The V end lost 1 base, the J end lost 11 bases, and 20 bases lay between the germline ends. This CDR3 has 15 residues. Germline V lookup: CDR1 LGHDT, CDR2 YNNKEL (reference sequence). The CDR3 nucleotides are TGTGCCAGCAGCCAAGGTTCCCCGACCCGGGGCTGGGCTTTCTTT. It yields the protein CASSQGSPTRGWAFF.

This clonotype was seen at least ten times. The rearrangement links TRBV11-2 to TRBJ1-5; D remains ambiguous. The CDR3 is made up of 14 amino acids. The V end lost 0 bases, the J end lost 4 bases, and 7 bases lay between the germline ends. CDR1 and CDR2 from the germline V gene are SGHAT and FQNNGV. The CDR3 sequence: CASSLDLGNQPQHF. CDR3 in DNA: TGTGCCAGCAGCTTAGATCTGGGGAATCAGCCCCAGCATTTT.

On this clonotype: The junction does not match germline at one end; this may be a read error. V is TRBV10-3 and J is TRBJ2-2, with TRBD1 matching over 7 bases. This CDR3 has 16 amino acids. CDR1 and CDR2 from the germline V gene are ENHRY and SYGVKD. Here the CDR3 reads CASSEVGDRDTGELFF. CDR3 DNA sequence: TGTGCCAGCAGTGAAGTGGGGGACAGAGACACCGGGGAGCTGTTTTTT.

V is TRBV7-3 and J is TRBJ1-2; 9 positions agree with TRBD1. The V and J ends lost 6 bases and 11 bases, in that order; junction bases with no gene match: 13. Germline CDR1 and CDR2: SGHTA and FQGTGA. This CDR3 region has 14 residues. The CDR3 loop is CASRFEQGASWYTF. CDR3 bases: TGTGCCAGCAGGTTCGAACAGGGGGCATCGTGGTACACCTTC.

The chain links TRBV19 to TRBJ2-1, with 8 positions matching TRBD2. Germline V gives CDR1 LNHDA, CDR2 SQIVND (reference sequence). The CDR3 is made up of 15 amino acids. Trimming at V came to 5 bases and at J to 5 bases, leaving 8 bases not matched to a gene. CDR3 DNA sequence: TGTGCCAGTAGTCGGGGAGCGGGAGACCACAATGAGCAGTTCTTC. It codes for CASSRGAGDHNEQFF.

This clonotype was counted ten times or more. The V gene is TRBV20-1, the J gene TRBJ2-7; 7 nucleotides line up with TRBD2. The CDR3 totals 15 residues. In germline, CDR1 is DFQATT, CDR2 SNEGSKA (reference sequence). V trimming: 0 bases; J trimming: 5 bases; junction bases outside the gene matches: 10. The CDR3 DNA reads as TGCAGTGCTAGAGATTCAGCGGGACGCTTCAACGAGCAGTACTTC. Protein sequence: CSARDSAGRFNEQYF.